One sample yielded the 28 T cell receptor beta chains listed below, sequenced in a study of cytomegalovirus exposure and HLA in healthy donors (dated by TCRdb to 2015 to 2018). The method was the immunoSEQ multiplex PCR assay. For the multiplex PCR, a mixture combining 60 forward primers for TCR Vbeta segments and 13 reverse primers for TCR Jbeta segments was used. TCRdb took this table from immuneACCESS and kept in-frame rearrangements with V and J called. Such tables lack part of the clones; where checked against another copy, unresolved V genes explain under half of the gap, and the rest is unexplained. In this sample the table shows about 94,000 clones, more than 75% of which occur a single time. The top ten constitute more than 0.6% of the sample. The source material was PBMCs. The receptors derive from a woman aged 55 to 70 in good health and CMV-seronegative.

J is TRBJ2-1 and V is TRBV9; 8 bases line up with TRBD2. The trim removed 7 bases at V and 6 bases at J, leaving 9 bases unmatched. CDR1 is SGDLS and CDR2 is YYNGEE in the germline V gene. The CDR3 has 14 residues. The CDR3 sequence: CASGGGTSGNEQFF. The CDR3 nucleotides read TGTGCCAGCGGTGGCGGGACTAGTGGCAATGAGCAGTTCTTC.

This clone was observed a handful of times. The CDR3 sequence: CASSVGGFTETQYF. The CDR3, as DNA: TGTGCCAGCAGTGTGGGCGGGTTTACGGAGACCCAGTACTTC. This chain uses TRBV2 with TRBJ2-5; possibly TRBD2 for D (5 bases). The germline V gene has CDR1 SNHLY and CDR2 FYNNEI. The V end was cut by 4 bases, the J end by 5 bases, with 14 bases between. This CDR3 comprises 14 residues.

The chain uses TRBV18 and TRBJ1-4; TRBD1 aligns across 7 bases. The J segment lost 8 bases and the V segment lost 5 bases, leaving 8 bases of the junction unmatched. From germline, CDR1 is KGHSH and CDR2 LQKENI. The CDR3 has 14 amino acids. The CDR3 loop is CASSTDREREKLFF. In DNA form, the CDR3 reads TGTGCCAGCTCAACAGACAGGGAGAGGGAAAAACTGTTTTTT.

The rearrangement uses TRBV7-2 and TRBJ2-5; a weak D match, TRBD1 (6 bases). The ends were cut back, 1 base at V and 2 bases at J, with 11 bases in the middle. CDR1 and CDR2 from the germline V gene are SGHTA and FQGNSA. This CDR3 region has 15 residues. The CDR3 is CASSLDPGQQETQYF. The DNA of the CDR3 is TGTGCCAGCAGCTTAGACCCCGGACAGCAAGAGACCCAGTACTTC.

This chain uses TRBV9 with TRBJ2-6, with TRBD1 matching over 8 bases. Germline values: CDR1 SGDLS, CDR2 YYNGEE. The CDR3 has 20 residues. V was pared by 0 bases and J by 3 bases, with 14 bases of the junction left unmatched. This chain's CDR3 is CASSVGTGSFLGSGANVLTF. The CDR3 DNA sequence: TGTGCCAGCAGCGTAGGGACAGGGTCGTTCCTTGGTAGTGGGGCCAACGTCCTGACTTTC.

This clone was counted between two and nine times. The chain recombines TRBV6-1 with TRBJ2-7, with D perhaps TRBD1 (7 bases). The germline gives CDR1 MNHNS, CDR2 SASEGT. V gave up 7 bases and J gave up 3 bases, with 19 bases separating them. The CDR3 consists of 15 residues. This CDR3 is CASKKTGTSSYEQYF. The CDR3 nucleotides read TGTGCCAGCAAGAAGACAGGGACTTCCAGCTACGAGCAGTACTTC.

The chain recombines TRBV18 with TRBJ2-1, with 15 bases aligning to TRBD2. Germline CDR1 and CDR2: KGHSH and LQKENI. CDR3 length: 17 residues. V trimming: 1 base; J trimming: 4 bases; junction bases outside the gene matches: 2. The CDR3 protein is CASSPRGLAGGYNEQFF. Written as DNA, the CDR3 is TGTGCCAGCTCACCACGAGGACTAGCGGGGGGGTACAATGAGCAGTTCTTC.

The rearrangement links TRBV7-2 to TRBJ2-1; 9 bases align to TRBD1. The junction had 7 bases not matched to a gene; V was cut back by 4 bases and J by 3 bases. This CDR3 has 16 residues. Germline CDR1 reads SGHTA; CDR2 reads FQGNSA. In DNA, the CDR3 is TGTGCCAGCAGCTCACAGGGGGCGAGGGTCTACAATGAGCAGTTCTTC. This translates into CASSSQGARVYNEQFF.

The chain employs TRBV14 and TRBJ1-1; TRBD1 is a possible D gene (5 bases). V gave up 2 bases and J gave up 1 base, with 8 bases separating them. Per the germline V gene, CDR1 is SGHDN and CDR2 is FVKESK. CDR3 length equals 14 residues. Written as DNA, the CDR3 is TGTGCCAGCAGCCAACGACAGCCGAACACTGAAGCTTTCTTT. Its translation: CASSQRQPNTEAFF. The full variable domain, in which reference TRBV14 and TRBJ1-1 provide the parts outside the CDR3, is EAGVTQFPSHSVIEKGQTVTLRCDPISGHDNLYWYRRVMGKEIKFLLHFVKESKQDESGMPNNRFLAERTGGTYSTLKVQPAELEDSGVYFCASSQRQPNTEAFFGQGTRLTVV.

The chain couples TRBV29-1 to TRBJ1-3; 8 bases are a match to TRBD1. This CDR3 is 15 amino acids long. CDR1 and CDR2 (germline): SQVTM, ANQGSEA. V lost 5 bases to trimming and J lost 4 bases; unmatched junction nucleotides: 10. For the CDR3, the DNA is TGCAGCGTTATCGGACAGGGCACTCGAGGAAACACCATATATTTT. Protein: CSVIGQGTRGNTIYF.

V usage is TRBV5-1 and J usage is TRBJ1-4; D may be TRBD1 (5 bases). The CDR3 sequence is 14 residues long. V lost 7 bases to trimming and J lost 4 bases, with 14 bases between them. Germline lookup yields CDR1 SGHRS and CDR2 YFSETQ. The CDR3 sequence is CASQPGQVNEKLFF. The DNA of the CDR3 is TGCGCCAGCCAACCAGGACAAGTTAATGAAAAACTGTTTTTT.

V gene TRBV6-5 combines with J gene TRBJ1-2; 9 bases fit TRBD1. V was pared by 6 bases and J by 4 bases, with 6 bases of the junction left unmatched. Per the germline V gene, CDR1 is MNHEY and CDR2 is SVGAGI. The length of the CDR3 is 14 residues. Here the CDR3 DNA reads TGTGCCAGCAGACCCACAGGGGGCGGCTATGGCTACACCTTC. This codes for CASRPTGGGYGYTF.

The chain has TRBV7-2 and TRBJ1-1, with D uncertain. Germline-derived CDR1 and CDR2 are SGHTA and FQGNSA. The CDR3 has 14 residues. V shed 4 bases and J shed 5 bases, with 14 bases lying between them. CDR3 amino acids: CASSSSEPGTEAFF. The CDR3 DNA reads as TGTGCCAGCAGCTCCTCCGAACCGGGGACTGAAGCTTTCTTT.

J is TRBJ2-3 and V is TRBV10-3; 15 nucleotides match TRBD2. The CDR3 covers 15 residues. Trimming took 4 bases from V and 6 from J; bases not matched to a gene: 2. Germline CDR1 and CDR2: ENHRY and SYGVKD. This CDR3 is CAISAGTSGGDTQYF. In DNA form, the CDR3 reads TGTGCCATCAGTGCGGGGACTAGCGGGGGGGATACGCAGTATTTT.

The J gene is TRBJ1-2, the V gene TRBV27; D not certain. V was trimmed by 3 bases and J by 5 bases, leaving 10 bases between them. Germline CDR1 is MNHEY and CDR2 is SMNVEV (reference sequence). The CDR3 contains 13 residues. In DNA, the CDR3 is TGTGCCAGCAGTTTGGCTCTCGGGTATGGCTACACCTTC. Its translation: CASSLALGYGYTF.

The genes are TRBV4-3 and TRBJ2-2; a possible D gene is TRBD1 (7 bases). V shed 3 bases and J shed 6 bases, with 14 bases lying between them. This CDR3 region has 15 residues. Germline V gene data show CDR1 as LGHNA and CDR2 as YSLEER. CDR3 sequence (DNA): TGCGCCAGCAGCCAGCGGACCAGGGGGGCCGGGGAGCTGTTTTTT. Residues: CASSQRTRGAGELFF.

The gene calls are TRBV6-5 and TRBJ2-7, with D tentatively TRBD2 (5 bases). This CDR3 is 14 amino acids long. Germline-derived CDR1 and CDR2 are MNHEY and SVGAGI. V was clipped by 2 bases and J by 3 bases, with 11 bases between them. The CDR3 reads CASSYASRSYEQYF. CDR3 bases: TGTGCCAGCAGTTACGCTAGCAGGAGCTACGAGCAGTACTTC.

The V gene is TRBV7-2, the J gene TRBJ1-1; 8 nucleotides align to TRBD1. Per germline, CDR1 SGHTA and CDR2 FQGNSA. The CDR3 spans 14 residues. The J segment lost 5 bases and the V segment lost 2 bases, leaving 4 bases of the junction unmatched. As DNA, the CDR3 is TGTGCCAGCAGCTTACAGGGGGCGCGGACTGAAGCTTTCTTT. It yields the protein CASSLQGARTEAFF.

The CDR3 DNA reads as TGTGCCAGTAGTATAGATACGGGTCTTCAGCCCCAGCATTTT. Its translation is CASSIDTGLQPQHF. The chain links TRBV19 to TRBJ1-5; D call uncertain. The CDR3 totals 14 residues. The V and J ends lost 0 bases and 6 bases respectively, with 9 bases between them. Germline V lookup: CDR1 LNHDA, CDR2 SQIVND (reference sequence). Based on the CDR3 plus reference TRBV19 and TRBJ1-5, the full variable domain is DGGITQSPKYLFRKEGQNVTLSCEQNLNHDAMYWYRQDPGQGLRLIYYSQIVNDFQKGDIAEGYSVSREKKESFPLTVTSAQKNPTAFYLCASSIDTGLQPQHFGDGTRLSIL.

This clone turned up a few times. The CDR3 region is CASSPTDRAYNEQFF. As DNA, the CDR3 is TGCGCCAGCAGCCCTACGGACAGGGCGTACAATGAGCAGTTCTTC. The chain links TRBV4-3 to TRBJ2-1; 8 nucleotides line up with TRBD1. Trimming at V came to 4 bases and at J to 4 bases, leaving 6 bases not matched to a gene. The CDR3 is 15 amino acids. Germline V CDR1 and CDR2: LGHNA, YSLEER.

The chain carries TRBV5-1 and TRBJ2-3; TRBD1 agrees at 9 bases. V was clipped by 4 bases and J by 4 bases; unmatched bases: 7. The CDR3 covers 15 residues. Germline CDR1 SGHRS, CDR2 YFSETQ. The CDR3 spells CASSPGTGWADTQYF. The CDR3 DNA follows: TGCGCCAGCAGCCCCGGGACAGGGTGGGCAGATACGCAGTATTTT.

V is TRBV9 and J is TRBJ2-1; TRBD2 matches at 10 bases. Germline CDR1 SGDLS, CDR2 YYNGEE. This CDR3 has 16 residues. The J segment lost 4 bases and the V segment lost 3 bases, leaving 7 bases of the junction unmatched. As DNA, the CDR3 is TGTGCCAGCAGCGATTCTAGCGGGAGCCTATACAATGAGCAGTTCTTC. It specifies CASSDSSGSLYNEQFF.

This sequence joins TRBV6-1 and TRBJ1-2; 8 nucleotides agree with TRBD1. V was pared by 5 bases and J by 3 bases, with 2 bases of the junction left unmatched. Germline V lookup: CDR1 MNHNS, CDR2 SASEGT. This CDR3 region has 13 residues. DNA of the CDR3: TGTGCCAGCAGTTTGACAGGGGACTATGGCTACACCTTC. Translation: CASSLTGDYGYTF.

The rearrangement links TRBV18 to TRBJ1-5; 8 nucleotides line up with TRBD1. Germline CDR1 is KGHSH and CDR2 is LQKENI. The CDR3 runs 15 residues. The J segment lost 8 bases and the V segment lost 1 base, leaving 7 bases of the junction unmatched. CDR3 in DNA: TGTGCCAGCTCACCACGGGGACAGGCTGGTGAGCCCCAGCATTTT. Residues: CASSPRGQAGEPQHF.

The CDR3 spells CAISELGLAGVYNEQFF. CDR3 DNA: TGTGCCATCAGTGAGCTCGGACTAGCGGGGGTCTACAATGAGCAGTTCTTC. The J gene is TRBJ2-1, the V gene TRBV10-3; 13 bases match TRBD2. The CDR3 totals 17 residues. Germline V lookup: CDR1 ENHRY, CDR2 SYGVKD. With V trimmed by 2 bases and J by 3 bases, 4 bases remained unmatched.

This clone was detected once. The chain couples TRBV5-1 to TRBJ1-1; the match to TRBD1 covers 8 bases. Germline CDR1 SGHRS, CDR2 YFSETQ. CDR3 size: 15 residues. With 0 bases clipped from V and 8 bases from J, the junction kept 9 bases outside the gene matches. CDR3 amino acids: CASSLAGQGESEAFF. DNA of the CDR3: TGCGCCAGCAGCTTGGCCGGACAGGGAGAATCCGAAGCTTTCTTT. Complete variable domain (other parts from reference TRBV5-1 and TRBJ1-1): KAGVTQTPRYLIKTRGQQVTLSCSPISGHRSVSWYQQTPGQGLQFLFEYFSETQRNKGNFPGRFSGRQFSNSRSEMNVSTLELGDSALYLCASSLAGQGESEAFFGQGTRLTVV.

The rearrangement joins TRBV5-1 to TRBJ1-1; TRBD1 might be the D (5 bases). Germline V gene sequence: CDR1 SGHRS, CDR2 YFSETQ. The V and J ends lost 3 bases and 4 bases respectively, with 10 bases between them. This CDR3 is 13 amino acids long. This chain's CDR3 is CASSSGSITEAFF. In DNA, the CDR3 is TGCGCCAGCAGCTCAGGGTCTATCACTGAAGCTTTCTTT.

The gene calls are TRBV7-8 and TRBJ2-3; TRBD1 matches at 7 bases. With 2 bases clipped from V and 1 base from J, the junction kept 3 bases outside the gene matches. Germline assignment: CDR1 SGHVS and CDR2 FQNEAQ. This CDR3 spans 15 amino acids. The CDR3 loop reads CASSLRDSGTDTQYF. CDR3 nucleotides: TGTGCCAGCAGCTTAAGGGACAGCGGCACAGATACGCAGTATTTT.